The clone carrying this T cell receptor (beta chain) has only one observation. This specimen belongs to a study of OX40 agonist ivuxolimab in advanced cancers. Looking at the study overall: Recorded diagnoses for dose-escalation patients were hepatocellular carcinoma, melanoma, renal cell or head and neck cancer. Earlier anti-PD-1, anti-PD-L1 or anti-CTLA-4 therapy was permitted; 40% had received some.

The V end lost 1 base, the J end lost 8 bases, and 9 bases lay between the germline ends. Germline assignment: CDR1 LGHNT and CDR2 FRNRAP. The CDR3 covers 13 residues. Clones were read by immunoSEQ multiplex PCR, and TCRdb kept only the in-frame ones, dropping some. Of over 70,000 clones in the sample, about 88% were seen once. Autoimmune disease history or systemic immunosuppression barred patients. The sequenced sample was CD4+ or CD8+ T cells sorted from blood, obtained in a trial of the OX40 agonist ivuxolimab. The J gene is TRBJ2-1, the V gene TRBV12-5; possibly TRBD2 for D (5 bases). This receptor was identified in an adult with an advanced solid tumor such as melanoma, head and neck, liver or kidney cancer. CDR3: CASGLAGLDEQFF. CDR3 in DNA: TGTGCTAGTGGTTTGGCCGGACTCGATGAGCAGTTCTTC.